The entry that follows covers one T cell receptor (beta chain) sequence. The antigen is unknown. It was healthy bone marrow donors who served as donors. Donors were ostensibly healthy at sampling, although undocumented immune exposures were probable. Germline V gene data show CDR1 as SGHVS and CDR2 as FNYEAQ. The CDR3 totals 15 residues. Unmatched junction bases numbered 4, after V lost 4 bases and J lost 9 bases. The primer mix had 60 Vbeta and 13 Jbeta primers. Produced via immunoSEQ multiplex PCR; TCRdb's table is partial and in-frame only. The sample has some 90,000 clones, roughly three quarters seen once. These data come from a study of cytomegalovirus exposure and HLA in healthy donors. The study's findings and limits: CMV serostatus was the only immune exposure information that was available. A classifier reportedly called cytomegalovirus status with high sensitivity and specificity.

The gene calls are TRBV7-6 and TRBJ2-1, with 15 bases identical to TRBD2. The specimen was PBMCs. The sequence came from a woman aged 45-60 years in good health and CMV-seropositive. CDR3 in DNA: TGTGCCAGCAGCTACGAGGGACTAGCGGGAGGTGAGCAGTTCTTC. Protein: CASSYEGLAGGEQFF.